The 17 T cell receptor beta chains presented below share a single source sample, sequenced in a study of blood T cell repertoires in COVID-19. The method was immunoSEQ multiplex PCR; TCRdb's version includes in-frame clones alone and lacks a portion of them. The data contain roughly 430,000 clones, roughly 84% of them singletons. The specimen sequenced was PBMCs or T cells enriched from blood (not recorded which). The receptors derive from a woman between 18 and 29 years old who had been exposed to COVID-19.

The chain couples TRBV27 to TRBJ2-3, with TRBD1 as a possible D gene (7 bases). Germline-derived CDR1 and CDR2 are MNHEY and SMNVEV (reference sequence). The CDR3 length is 15 residues. V was cut by 6 bases and J by 2 bases, with 15 bases left in between. CDR3 protein: CASSTRGTVTDTQYF. The DNA for the CDR3 is TGTGCCAGCAGCACCCGCGGGACAGTCACAGATACGCAGTATTTT.

The chain recombines TRBV14 with TRBJ1-1, with 8 nucleotides matching TRBD1. CDR1 SGHDN and CDR2 FVKESK come from the germline V gene. With 1 base clipped from V and 1 base from J, the junction kept 8 bases outside the gene matches. CDR3 length equals 17 residues. In DNA form, the CDR3 reads TGTGCCAGCAGCCAAGGTTTTGGACAGGGCCCGAACACTGAAGCTTTCTTT. Its translation: CASSQGFGQGPNTEAFF.

The V call is TRBV15, the J call TRBJ1-1, with D unresolved. The germline gives CDR1 LNHNV, CDR2 YYDKDF (reference sequence). V lost 3 bases and J 1 base, leaving 6 bases between the germline ends. This CDR3 region has 13 residues. In DNA, the CDR3 is TGTGCCACCAGCAGTCAGAAGAACACTGAAGCTTTCTTT. Protein: CATSSQKNTEAFF.

This clone was counted once. The V call is TRBV28, the J call TRBJ2-5; 8 positions match TRBD1. The germline V gene encodes CDR1 MDHEN and CDR2 SYDVKM. Unmatched junction bases numbered 6, after V lost 8 bases and J lost 4 bases. The CDR3 covers 13 residues. This chain's CDR3 is CASFRGLGETQYF. The CDR3 DNA follows: TGTGCCAGCTTCAGGGGGCTTGGAGAGACCCAGTACTTC.

The rearrangement joins TRBV5-1 to TRBJ2-7; TRBD2 aligns across 11 bases. Looked up from germline, CDR1 is SGHRS and CDR2 is YFSETQ. The length of the CDR3 is 15 residues. V shed 3 bases, J shed 1 base, and the junction held 3 bases outside the gene matches. CDR3 nucleotides: TGCGCCAGCAGCTCACTAGCGGGGGTTTCCTACGAGCAGTACTTC. This translates into CASSSLAGVSYEQYF. Full variable domain (rest looked up from reference TRBV5-1 and TRBJ2-7): KAGVTQTPRYLIKTRGQQVTLSCSPISGHRSVSWYQQTPGQGLQFLFEYFSETQRNKGNFPGRFSGRQFSNSRSEMNVSTLELGDSALYLCASSSLAGVSYEQYFGPGTRLTVT.

This chain connects TRBV6-4 to TRBJ2-1; 9 nucleotides line up with TRBD1. Looked up from germline, CDR1 is MRHNA and CDR2 is SNTAGT. V lost 3 bases to trimming and J lost 6 bases; unmatched junction nucleotides: 6. The CDR3 spans 15 residues. This chain's CDR3 is CASSEPGQGSNEQFF. CDR3 sequence (DNA): TGTGCCAGCAGTGAGCCGGGACAGGGCTCCAATGAGCAGTTCTTC.

This clone was observed a handful of times. V gene TRBV19 combines with J gene TRBJ1-3; D call uncertain. The CDR3 is 15 residues long. Germline V lookup: CDR1 LNHDA, CDR2 SQIVND (reference sequence). The V end was cut by 5 bases, the J end by 4 bases, with 15 bases between. The CDR3 here is CASSSQAGSGNTIYF. The CDR3 nucleotides read TGTGCCAGTAGTTCCCAGGCAGGCTCCGGAAACACCATATATTTT.

This clone was observed a few times. The chain links TRBV7-9 to TRBJ2-1; D unclear. The CDR3 is 14 amino acids. Between the trimmed V and J ends, which lost 8 bases and 8 bases, there was a span of 19 bases. Germline values: CDR1 SEHNR, CDR2 FQNEAQ (reference sequence). The CDR3 reads CASFAGHATYEQFF. CDR3 bases: TGTGCCAGCTTTGCAGGCCACGCGACCTATGAGCAGTTCTTC.

The chain recombines TRBV7-2 with TRBJ2-5; TRBD1 aligns across 7 bases. The CDR3 spans 15 residues. Unmatched junction bases numbered 2, after V lost 1 base and J lost 0 bases. The germline V gene encodes CDR1 SGHTA and CDR2 FQGNSA. CDR3 DNA sequence: TGTGCCAGCAGCTTAGGCAGGGGGTACCAAGAGACCCAGTACTTC. Translating gives CASSLGRGYQETQYF.

The gene calls are TRBV30 and TRBJ1-4; 7 nucleotides agree with TRBD1. The CDR3 is 14 amino acids. Trimming removed 0 bases from V and 8 bases from J; junction bases left unmatched: 6. The germline V gene has CDR1 GTSNPN and CDR2 SVGIG (reference sequence). This chain's CDR3 is CAWSVGQDVEKLFF. The CDR3 DNA reads TGTGCCTGGAGTGTAGGACAGGATGTCGAAAAACTGTTTTTT.

V usage is TRBV28 and J usage is TRBJ1-5, with 7 positions matching TRBD1. Trimming cost V 8 bases and J 0 bases; bases outside gene matches: 10. Germline V CDR1 and CDR2: MDHEN, SYDVKM. This CDR3 is 16 amino acids long. The CDR3 sequence: CASYTGAVYSNQPQHF. Written as DNA, the CDR3 is TGTGCCAGCTACACAGGGGCGGTTTATAGCAATCAGCCCCAGCATTTT.

The J gene is TRBJ1-6, the V gene TRBV28, with 8 nucleotides matching TRBD1. The ends lost 6 bases at V and 5 bases at J; junction bases unmatched: 6. This CDR3 has 15 residues. Germline V gives CDR1 MDHEN, CDR2 SYDVKM. The CDR3 sequence: CASRGATGDNSPLHF. The CDR3 coding sequence is TGTGCCAGCAGGGGCGCGACAGGGGATAATTCACCCCTCCACTTT.

J is TRBJ2-7 and V is TRBV11-2; TRBD2 is a possible D gene (6 bases). The CDR3 covers 15 residues. CDR1 and CDR2 (germline): SGHAT, FQNNGV. V was clipped by 5 bases and J by 6 bases, with 20 bases between them. CDR3 nucleotides: TGTGCCAGCAGCCTTAAAGCGGGCTTCCCCCCCGAGCAGTACTTC. It yields the protein CASSLKAGFPPEQYF. Together with reference TRBV11-2 and TRBJ2-7, the CDR3 gives the full variable domain: EAGVAQSPRYKIIEKRQSVAFWCNPISGHATLYWYQQILGQGPKLLIQFQNNGVVDDSQLPKDRFSAERLKGVDSTLKIQPAKLEDSAVYLCASSLKAGFPPEQYFGPGTRLTVT.

This chain joins TRBV6-2 or TRBV6-3 and TRBJ2-3; 7 nucleotides line up with TRBD1. Germline V gene lookup returns CDR1 MNHEY and CDR2 SVGEGT. V was clipped by 2 bases and J by 1 base; unmatched bases: 0. The CDR3 consists of 14 residues. The CDR3 sequence: CASSYGTGTDTQYF. The CDR3 nucleotides read TGTGCCAGCAGTTACGGGACAGGCACAGATACGCAGTATTTT.

The rearrangement uses TRBV20-1 and TRBJ2-7, with 14 bases lining up with TRBD2. Germline loops: CDR1 DFQATT, CDR2 SNEGSKA (reference sequence). The CDR3 is made up of 17 amino acids. Trimming took 3 bases from V and 1 from J; bases not matched to a gene: 8. The CDR3 here is CSASLGLAGDGSYEQYF. CDR3 coding DNA: TGCAGTGCTAGTTTGGGACTAGCGGGGGACGGATCCTACGAGCAGTACTTC.

This chain links TRBV2 with TRBJ1-6; no firm D call. This CDR3 spans 16 amino acids. Germline CDR1 and CDR2: SNHLY and FYNNEI. V lost 6 bases and J 0 bases, leaving 12 bases between the germline ends. CDR3 sequence reads: CASREASSSYNSPLHF. The CDR3 nucleotides read TGTGCCAGCAGGGAGGCTTCCAGCTCCTATAATTCACCCCTCCACTTT.

This CDR3 reads CASSTGLIYNEQFF. In nucleotides, the CDR3 is TGCGCCAGCAGTACGGGTCTCATTTACAATGAGCAGTTCTTC. This chain connects TRBV5-1 to TRBJ2-1, with D uncertain. The ends were cut back, 5 bases at V and 4 bases at J, with 13 bases in the middle. Germline V gene lookup returns CDR1 SGHRS and CDR2 YFSETQ. The CDR3 covers 14 residues. Looking up the rest from reference TRBV5-1 and TRBJ2-1 gives the full variable domain: KAGVTQTPRYLIKTRGQQVTLSCSPISGHRSVSWYQQTPGQGLQFLFEYFSETQRNKGNFPGRFSGRQFSNSRSEMNVSTLELGDSALYLCASSTGLIYNEQFFGPGTRLTVL.